This T cell receptor (beta chain) was captured in a study of graft-versus-host responses after intestinal transplantation. Turning to the study itself: Anti-thymocyte globulin was used for induction in all recipients, who then took tacrolimus and steroids for 3 to 4 years. Overall study results and limits: Recipient bone marrow held GvH clones, some seen earlier in ileum or blood. Within allografts, high graft-versus-host to host-versus-graft clonal ratios were seen among patients with graft-donor T cell macrochimerism.

Clones were read by immunoSEQ multiplex PCR, and TCRdb kept only the in-frame ones, dropping some. The data contain 100,000 or so clones, about 93% of them singletons. Trimming removed 0 bases from V and 5 bases from J, with 6 bases in between. Germline assignment: CDR1 SGHRS and CDR2 YFSETQ. This CDR3 region has 12 residues. As concerns this clone: Its antigen remains unknown.

The sequenced sample was unstimulated CD8+ T cells sorted from spleen or lymph node cells, obtained before transplant. This chain joins TRBV5-1 and TRBJ2-7; no firm D call. The TCR originated in a human donor who was the organ donor for an intestinal transplant. The CDR3, as DNA: TGCGCCAGCAGCTTGGGTATCGACGAGCAGTACTTC. Amino acid sequence: CASSLGIDEQYF.